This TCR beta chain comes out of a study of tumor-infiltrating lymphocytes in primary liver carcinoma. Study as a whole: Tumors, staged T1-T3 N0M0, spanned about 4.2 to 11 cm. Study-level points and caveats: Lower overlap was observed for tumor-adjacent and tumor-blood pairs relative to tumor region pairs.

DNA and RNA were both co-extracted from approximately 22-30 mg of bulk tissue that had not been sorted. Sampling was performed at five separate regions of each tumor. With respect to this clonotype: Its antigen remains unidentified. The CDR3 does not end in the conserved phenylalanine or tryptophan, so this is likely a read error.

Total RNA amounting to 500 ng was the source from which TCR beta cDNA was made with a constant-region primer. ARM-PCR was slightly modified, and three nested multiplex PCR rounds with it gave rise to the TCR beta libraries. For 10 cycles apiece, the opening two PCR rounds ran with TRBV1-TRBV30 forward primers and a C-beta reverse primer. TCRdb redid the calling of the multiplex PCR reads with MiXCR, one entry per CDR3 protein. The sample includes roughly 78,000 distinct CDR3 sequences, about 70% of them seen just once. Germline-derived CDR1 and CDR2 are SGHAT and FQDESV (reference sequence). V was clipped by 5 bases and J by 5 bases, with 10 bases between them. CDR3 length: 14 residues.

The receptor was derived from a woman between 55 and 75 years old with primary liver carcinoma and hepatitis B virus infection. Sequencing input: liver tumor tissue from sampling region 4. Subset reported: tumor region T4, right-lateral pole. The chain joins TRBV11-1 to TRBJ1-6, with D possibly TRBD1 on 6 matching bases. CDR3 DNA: TGTGCCAGCAGCCTTGGGGGGCATAATTCACCCCTCCACTTA. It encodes CASSLGGHNSPLHL.